These T cell receptor beta chains were read from a single sample in a study of blood T cell repertoires in COVID-19. Sequencing was performed with immunoSEQ multiplex PCR; in TCRdb, only in-frame clones are kept and a portion is missing. The sample includes under 300,000 clones, about 86% seen only once; the top ten take approximately 6.2%. The material sequenced was peripheral blood. The receptors were sampled from a man aged 55-75 years with acute or convalescent COVID-19. Each CDR3 is given with its conserved first and last residue. The order of the fields is J gene, clone size, D gene, V gene, CDR3 DNA, CDR3 protein. D genes are given only for firm matches. Size tells how often a clone was seen (once, few, many) or the class of an expanded clone, and some rows leave it out.

TRBJ1-6 NA TRBD1 TRBV7-2 TGTGCCAGCAGCACCAGGACAGGAGGACGTTCACCCCTCCACTTT CASSTRTGGRSPLHF
TRBJ2-6 NA NA TRBV6-2/TRBV6-3 TGTGCCAGCAGTTATGACGGGAGCTCTGGGGCCAACGTCCTGACTTTC CASSYDGSSGANVLTF
TRBJ1-5 NA TRBD1 TRBV2 TGTGCCAGCACCCTAGGGTGGACAGGGGTCGATCAGCCCCAGCATTTT CASTLGWTGVDQPQHF
TRBJ2-7 NA TRBD1 TRBV4-1 TGCGCCAGCAGCCAAGACTTAGCCAGGGGGCCCCCCTACGAGCAGTACTTC CASSQDLARGPPYEQYF
TRBJ2-5 NA TRBD1 TRBV28 TGTGCCAGCAGTTCACCACAGGGGGCCGGGGAGACCCAGTACTTC CASSSPQGAGETQYF
TRBJ1-1 few NA TRBV14 TGTGCCAGCAGCCAAGATTTGGAGGGCAAAGCTTTCTTT CASSQDLEGKAFF
TRBJ2-6 once NA TRBV9 TGTGCCAGCAGCTGGACCATGACACGGGGCTCTGGGGCCAACGTCCTGACTTTC CASSWTMTRGSGANVLTF
TRBJ2-3 NA NA TRBV15 TGTGCCACCAGCGAGCACCCCCGAAGCGTTACGCAGTATTTT CATSEHPRSVTQYF
TRBJ2-7 NA NA TRBV7-2 TGTGCCAGCAGCTTTACCGGTTCCTACGAGCAGTACTTC CASSFTGSYEQYF
TRBJ1-1 NA NA TRBV7-2 TGTGCCAGCAGCTTAGTGTTACAGGGCGAAGCTTTCTTT CASSLVLQGEAFF
TRBJ1-1 NA NA TRBV11-2 TGTGCCAGCTCTTACAGGGCGAACGCTGAAGCTTTCTTT CASSYRANAEAFF
TRBJ1-2 NA NA TRBV5-5 TGTGCCAGCAGCCCCCGGGGAGGGGTTCGGGGCTATGGCTACACCTTC CASSPRGGVRGYGYTF
TRBJ1-1 NA NA TRBV4-2 TGTGCCAGCAGCCAAGAAGCAGGGGCTGTCACTGAAGCTTTCTTT CASSQEAGAVTEAFF
TRBJ1-6 NA NA TRBV19 TGTGCCAGTAGTATGAGTACTCTTCATTTGACGGGGTATAATTCACCCCTCCACTTT CASSMSTLHLTGYNSPLHF
TRBJ1-1 NA NA TRBV2 TGTGCCAGCAGTGCCCTCCCGGGGGACACTGAAGCTTTCTTT CASSALPGDTEAFF
TRBJ2-7 NA NA TRBV6-5 TGTGCCAGCAGAGCCGGGACAAAGGACTACGAGCAGTACTTC CASRAGTKDYEQYF
TRBJ2-1 NA TRBD2 TRBV11-1 TGTGCCAGCAGCTCCAGCGGACGGGAGGGCCACAATGAGCAGTTCTTC CASSSSGREGHNEQFF
TRBJ2-7 few NA TRBV28 TGTGCCAGCAGTTCAGGGGTCCACGAGCAGTACTTC CASSSGVHEQYF
TRBJ1-3 NA NA TRBV6-5 TGTGCCAGCAGGATAGGGGGGGGCGCTGGAAACACCATATATTTT CASRIGGGAGNTIYF
TRBJ2-7 NA NA TRBV20-1 TGCAGTGCTAGGCGGGACCGCGAGCAGTACTTC CSARRDREQYF
TRBJ2-1 NA TRBD2 TRBV30 TGTGCCTGGAGTAAAGGACTAGCGGGAGGCCTCAATGAGCAGTTCTTC CAWSKGLAGGLNEQFF
TRBJ1-1 NA NA TRBV5-1 TGCGCCAGCAGCTTGACTCCGGGAAACACTGAAGCTTTCTTT CASSLTPGNTEAFF
TRBJ1-1 few NA TRBV15 TGTGCCACCAGCTTGTGGGAGTTCAACACTGAAGCTTTCTTT CATSLWEFNTEAFF
TRBJ2-3 NA TRBD2 TRBV30 TGTGCCTGGAGTGGACTAGCGGGAATGGAGACAGATACGCAGTATTTT CAWSGLAGMETDTQYF